This T cell receptor (beta chain) is drawn from a study of siplizumab effects on memory and regulatory T cells (dated by TCRdb to the late 2010s). For the wider study: The study looked at the effect of siplizumab, an anti-CD2 antibody, on alloreactive T-cell subsets in allogeneic mixed lymphocyte reactions made from human PBMCs. What the authors observed across the whole study: The suppressive function of proliferating Tregs from siplizumab cultures was not functionally confirmed. The cumulative frequency of alloreactive sequences that could be traced back to unstimulated CD4+ memory T cells was significantly reduced by siplizumab. About 75-96% of proliferating CD4+ or CD8+ clones could not be given a naive or memory phenotype. Unstimulated naive T cells appeared more diverse than memory T cells, and naive cells seemed to contribute substantially to the alloresponse. Because sequences below about 10^-5 frequency were poorly captured, only a minor fraction of alloreactive clones could be mapped to unstimulated subsets. Among mappable alloreactive CD4+ clones, the Treg-derived fraction averaged approximately 69% with siplizumab versus 25% to 30% in control reactions.

A remark on this clone: Its antigen has not been determined. No base quality values were provided; no much bigger clone lies one nucleotide off.

Sorted unstimulated T cells and proliferating T cells recovered from mixed lymphocyte reactions were subjected to TCRbeta CDR3 sequencing. Fresh whole blood from roughly ten HLA-typed healthy donors was used to isolate PBMCs. To map where alloreactive clones came from, unstimulated CD4+ non-regulatory T cells were FACS-sorted. The library was built by means of the immunoSEQ multiplex PCR assay. Roughly 10^5 TCR templates per sample were assayed on the deep sequencing platform. Genomic DNA extracted from sorted T cells was used for TCRbeta CDR3 sequencing. Turning to the authors' computational methods: Clonal analysis of TCRbeta CDR3 data was done in the R programming language. Alloreactive CD4+ and CD8+ clones were defined by comparing unstimulated samples with post-reaction CFSE-low samples. Regulatory or non-regulatory origin was assigned to alloreactive CD4+ clones by matching of sequences to sorted unstimulated Treg and non-Treg repertoires. The table was pulled from immuneACCESS by TCRdb, which kept in-frame rearrangements only. Such tables lose some clones; where checked, under half of the loss comes from unresolved V genes, and the rest has no known cause. The DNA was the basis for D and trimming; V, J and clone size are from that table. The sample data list about 100,000 clones, and about 90% of these were observed just once. Around 12% of the sample belongs to the ten largest clones.

The sample taken for sequencing was non-Treg CD4+ T cells sorted from blood. The sample's cell subset or site label, in plain terms: FACS-sorted unstimulated CD4+ non-regulatory T cells. This sequence originates from a human donor in good health.

In nucleotides, the sequence is TGTGCCAGCAGCCCCCGGGGCGGGAGGGGGTATTACGGTGAGCAGTTCTTC. This sequence encodes CASSPRGGRGYYGEQFF. The chain joins TRBV7-8 to TRBJ2-1; TRBD2 lines up with 9 middle nucleotides. CDR1 and CDR2, looked up from the germline V gene, are SGHVS and FQNEAQ. At the junction V is shortened by 5 bases and J by 9 bases; bases outside the gene matches: 17. From the cysteine up to the phenylalanine, the CDR3 has a length of 17 residues. Of the read, only the CDR3 DNA is kept; its 51 bases are in frame from base 1. Full variable domain (CDR3 extended with the reference TRBV7-8 and TRBJ2-1 proteins): GAGVSQSPRYKVAKRGQDVALRCDPISGHVSLFWYQQALGQGPEFLTYFQNEAQLDKSGLPSDRFFAERPEGSVSTLKIQRTQQEDSAVYLCASSPRGGRGYYGEQFFGPGTRLTVL.